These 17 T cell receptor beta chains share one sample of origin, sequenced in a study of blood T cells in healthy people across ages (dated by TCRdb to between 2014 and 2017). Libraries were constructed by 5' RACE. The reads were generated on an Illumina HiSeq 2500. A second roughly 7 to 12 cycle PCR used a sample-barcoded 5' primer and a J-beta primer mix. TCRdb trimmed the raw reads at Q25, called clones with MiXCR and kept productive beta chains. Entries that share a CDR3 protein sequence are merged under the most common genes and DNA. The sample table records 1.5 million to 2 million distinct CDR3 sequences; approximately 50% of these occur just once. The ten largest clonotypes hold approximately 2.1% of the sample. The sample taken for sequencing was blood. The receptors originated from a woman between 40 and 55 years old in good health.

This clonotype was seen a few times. CDR3 region: CSVLPGQVNYGYTF. The CDR3 DNA sequence: TGCAGCGTTCTACCGGGACAGGTTAACTATGGCTACACCTTC. This chain uses TRBV29-1 with TRBJ1-2, with 8 bases that match TRBD1. V lost 5 bases, J lost 1 base, and 6 bases stayed unmatched. Germline V gene data show CDR1 as SQVTM and CDR2 as ANQGSEA. The CDR3 contains 14 residues.

The CDR3, as DNA: TGTGCCAGCAGCTTTTACACCGGGAGGCCAGAGACCCAGTACTTC. This encodes CASSFYTGRPETQYF. J is TRBJ2-7 and V is TRBV7-2; 7 bases are a match to TRBD2. The J call may be faulty, since TRBJ2-5 better matches the DNA end. The CDR3 has 15 amino acids. Germline CDR1 SGHTA, CDR2 FQGNSA.

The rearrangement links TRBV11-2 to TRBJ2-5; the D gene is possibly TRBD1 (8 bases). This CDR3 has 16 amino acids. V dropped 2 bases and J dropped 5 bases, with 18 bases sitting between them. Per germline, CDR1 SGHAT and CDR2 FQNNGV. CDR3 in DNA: TGTGCCAGCAGCTTACAATTCGGACAGGGAGGGGAGACCCAGTACTTC. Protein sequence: CASSLQFGQGGETQYF.

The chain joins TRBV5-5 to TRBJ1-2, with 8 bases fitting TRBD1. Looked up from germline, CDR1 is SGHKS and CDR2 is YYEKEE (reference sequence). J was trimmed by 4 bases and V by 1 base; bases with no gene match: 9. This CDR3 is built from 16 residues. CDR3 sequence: CASSLWQGARSYGYTF. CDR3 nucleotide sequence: TGTGCCAGCAGCTTGTGGCAGGGGGCGCGTAGCTATGGCTACACCTTC.

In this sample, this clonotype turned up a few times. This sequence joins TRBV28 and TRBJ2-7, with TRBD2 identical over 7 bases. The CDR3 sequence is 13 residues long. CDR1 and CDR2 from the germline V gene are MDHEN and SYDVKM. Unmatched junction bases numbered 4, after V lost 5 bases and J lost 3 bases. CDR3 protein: CASSVGGFYEQYF. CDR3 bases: TGTGCCAGCAGTGTGGGAGGGTTCTACGAGCAGTACTTC. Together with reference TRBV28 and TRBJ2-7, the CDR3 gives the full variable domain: DVKVTQSSRYLVKRTGEKVFLECVQDMDHENMFWYRQDPGLGLRLIYFSYDVKMKEKGDIPEGYSVSREKKERFSLILESASTNQTSMYLCASSVGGFYEQYFGPGTRLTVT.

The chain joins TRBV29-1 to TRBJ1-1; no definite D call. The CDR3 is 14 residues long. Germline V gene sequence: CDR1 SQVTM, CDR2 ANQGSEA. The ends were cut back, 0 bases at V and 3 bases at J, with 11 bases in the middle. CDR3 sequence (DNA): TGCAGCGTTGAAGATCGGGCTGGATACACTGAAGCTTTCTTT. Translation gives CSVEDRAGYTEAFF.

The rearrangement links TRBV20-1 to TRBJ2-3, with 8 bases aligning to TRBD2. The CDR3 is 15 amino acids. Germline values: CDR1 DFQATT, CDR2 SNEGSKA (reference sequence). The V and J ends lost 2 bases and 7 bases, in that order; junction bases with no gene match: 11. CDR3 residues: CSARSGGTSIHTQYF. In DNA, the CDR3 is TGCAGTGCTAGAAGTGGGGGGACTAGTATACATACGCAGTATTTT.

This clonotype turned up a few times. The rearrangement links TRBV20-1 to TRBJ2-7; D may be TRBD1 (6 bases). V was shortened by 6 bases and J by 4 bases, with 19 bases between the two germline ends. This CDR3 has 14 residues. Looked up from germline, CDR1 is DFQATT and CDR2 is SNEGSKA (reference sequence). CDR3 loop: CSASGARTVYEQYF. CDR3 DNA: TGCAGTGCCTCAGGGGCTCGCACCGTATACGAGCAGTACTTC.

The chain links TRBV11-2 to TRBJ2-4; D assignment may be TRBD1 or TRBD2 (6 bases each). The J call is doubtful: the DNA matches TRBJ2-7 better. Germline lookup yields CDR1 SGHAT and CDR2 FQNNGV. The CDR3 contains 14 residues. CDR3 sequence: CASSWNGGNYEQYF. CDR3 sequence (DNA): TGTGCCAGCAGCTGGAACGGGGGCAACTACGAGCAGTACTTC.

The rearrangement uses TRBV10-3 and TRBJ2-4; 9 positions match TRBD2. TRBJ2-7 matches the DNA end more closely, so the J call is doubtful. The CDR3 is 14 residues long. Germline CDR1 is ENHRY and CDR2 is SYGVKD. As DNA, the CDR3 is TGTGCCATCAGTTTAGCGGGGGACCGATACGAGCAGTACTTC. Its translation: CAISLAGDRYEQYF.

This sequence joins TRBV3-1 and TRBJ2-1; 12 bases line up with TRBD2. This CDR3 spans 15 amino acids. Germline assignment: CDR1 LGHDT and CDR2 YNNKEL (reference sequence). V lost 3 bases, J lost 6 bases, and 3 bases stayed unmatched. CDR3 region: CASSQTSGGFNEQFF. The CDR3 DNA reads TGTGCCAGCAGCCAGACTAGCGGGGGTTTCAATGAGCAGTTCTTC.

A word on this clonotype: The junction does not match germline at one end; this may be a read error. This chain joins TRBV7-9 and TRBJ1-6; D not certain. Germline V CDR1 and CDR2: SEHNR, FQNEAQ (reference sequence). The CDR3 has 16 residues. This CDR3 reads CASSLARSSYNSPLHF. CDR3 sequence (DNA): TGTGCCAGCAGTTTAGCAAGAAGCTCCTATAATTCACCCCTCCACTTT.

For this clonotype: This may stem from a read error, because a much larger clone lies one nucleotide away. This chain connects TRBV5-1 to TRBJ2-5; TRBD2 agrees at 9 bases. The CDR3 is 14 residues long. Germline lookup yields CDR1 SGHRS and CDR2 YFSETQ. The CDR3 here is CASRPGLAGEAQYF. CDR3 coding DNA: TGCGCCAGCAGGCCGGGACTAGCAGGAGAGGCCCAGTACTTC.

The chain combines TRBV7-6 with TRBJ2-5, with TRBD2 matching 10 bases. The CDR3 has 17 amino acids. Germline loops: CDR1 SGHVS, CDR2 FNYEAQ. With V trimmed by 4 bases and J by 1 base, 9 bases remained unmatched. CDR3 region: CASSSRTSGYPQETQYF. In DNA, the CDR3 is TGTGCCAGCAGCTCAAGGACTAGCGGCTACCCCCAAGAGACCCAGTACTTC.

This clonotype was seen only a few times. The CDR3 nucleotides read TGTGCCCTCCAAGACAGCTCCTACAATGAGCAGTTCTTC. It is translated as CALQDSSYNEQFF. The chain recombines TRBV7-9 with TRBJ2-1, with a tentative D call TRBD1 (5 bases). This CDR3 is built from 13 residues. The V end lost 11 bases, the J end lost 0 bases, and 11 bases lay between the germline ends. The germline V gene encodes CDR1 SEHNR and CDR2 FQNEAQ (reference sequence).

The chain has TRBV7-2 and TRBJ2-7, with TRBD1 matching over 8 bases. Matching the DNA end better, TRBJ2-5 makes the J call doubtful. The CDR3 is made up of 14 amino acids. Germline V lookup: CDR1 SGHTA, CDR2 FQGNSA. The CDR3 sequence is CASSLSTGVETQYF. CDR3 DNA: TGTGCCAGCAGCTTATCGACAGGGGTCGAGACCCAGTACTTC.

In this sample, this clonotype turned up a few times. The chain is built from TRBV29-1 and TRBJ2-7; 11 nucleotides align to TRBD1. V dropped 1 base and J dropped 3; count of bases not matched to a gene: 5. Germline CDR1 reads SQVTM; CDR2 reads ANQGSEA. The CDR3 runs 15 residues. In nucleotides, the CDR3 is TGCAGCGTTGAAGGTCGGGACAGGGGGGGCTACGAGCAGTACTTC. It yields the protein CSVEGRDRGGYEQYF.